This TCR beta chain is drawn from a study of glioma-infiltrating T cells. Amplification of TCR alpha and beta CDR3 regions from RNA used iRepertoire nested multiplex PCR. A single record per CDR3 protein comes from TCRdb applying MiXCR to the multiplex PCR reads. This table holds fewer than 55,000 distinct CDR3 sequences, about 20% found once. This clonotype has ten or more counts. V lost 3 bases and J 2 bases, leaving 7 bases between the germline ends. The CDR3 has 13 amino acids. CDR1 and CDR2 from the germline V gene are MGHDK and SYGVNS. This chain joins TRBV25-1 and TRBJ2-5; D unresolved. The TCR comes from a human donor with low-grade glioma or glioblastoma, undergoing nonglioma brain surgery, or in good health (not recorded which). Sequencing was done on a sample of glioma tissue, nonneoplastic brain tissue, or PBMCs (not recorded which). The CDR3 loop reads CASSELGQETQYF. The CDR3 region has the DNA TGTGCCAGCAGTGAGCTTGGACAAGAGACCCAGTACTTC.